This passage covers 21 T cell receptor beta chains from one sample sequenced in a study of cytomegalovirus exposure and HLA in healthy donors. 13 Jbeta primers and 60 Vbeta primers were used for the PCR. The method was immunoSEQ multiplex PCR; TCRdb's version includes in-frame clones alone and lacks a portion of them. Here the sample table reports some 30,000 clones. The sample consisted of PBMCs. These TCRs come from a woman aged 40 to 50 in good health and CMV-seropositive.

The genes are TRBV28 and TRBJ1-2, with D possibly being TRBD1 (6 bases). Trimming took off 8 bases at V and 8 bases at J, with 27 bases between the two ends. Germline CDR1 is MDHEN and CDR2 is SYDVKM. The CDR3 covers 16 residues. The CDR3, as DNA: TGTGCCAGCGGAGTTGGACAGAGACACCTTTATGGAGGCTACACCTTC. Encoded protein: CASGVGQRHLYGGYTF.

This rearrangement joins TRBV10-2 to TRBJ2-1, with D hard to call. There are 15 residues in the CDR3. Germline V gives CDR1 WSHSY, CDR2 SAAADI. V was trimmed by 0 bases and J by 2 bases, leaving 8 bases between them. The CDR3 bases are TGCGCCAGCAGTGAGTCGAGTTCAACCTACAATGAGCAGTTCTTC. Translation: CASSESSSTYNEQFF.

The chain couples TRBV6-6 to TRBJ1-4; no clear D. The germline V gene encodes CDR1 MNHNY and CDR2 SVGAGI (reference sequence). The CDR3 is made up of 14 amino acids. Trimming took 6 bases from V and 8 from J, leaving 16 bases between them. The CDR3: CASSRGLNGEKLFF. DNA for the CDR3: TGTGCCAGCAGCAGAGGACTAAACGGGGAAAAACTGTTTTTT.

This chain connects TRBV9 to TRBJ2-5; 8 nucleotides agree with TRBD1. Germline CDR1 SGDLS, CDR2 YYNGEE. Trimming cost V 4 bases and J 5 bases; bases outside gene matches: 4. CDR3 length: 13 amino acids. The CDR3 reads CASSSTGAETQYF. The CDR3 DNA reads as TGTGCCAGCAGCTCGACAGGGGCGGAGACCCAGTACTTC. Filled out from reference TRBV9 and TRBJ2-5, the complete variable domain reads DSGVTQTPKHLITATGQRVTLRCSPRSGDLSVYWYQQSLDQGLQFLIQYYNGEERAKGNILERFSAQQFPDLHSELNLSSLELGDSALYFCASSSTGAETQYFGPGTRLLVL.

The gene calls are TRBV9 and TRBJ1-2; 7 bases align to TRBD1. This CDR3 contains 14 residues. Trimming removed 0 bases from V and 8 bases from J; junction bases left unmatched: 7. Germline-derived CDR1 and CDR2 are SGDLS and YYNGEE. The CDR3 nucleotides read TGTGCCAGCAGCGTAGCGAGTCAGGGGGTGGGCTACACCTTC. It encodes CASSVASQGVGYTF.

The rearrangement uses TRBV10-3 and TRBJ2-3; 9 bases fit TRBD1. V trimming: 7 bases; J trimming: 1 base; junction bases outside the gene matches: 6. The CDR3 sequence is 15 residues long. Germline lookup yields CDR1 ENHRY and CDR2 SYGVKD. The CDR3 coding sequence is TGTGCCATCAACTCAAGGGACAGGGGCACAGATACGCAGTATTTT. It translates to CAINSRDRGTDTQYF.

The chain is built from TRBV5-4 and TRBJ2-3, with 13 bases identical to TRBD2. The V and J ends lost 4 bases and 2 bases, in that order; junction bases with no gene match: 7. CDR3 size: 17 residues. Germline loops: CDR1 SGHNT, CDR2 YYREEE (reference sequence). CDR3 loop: CASSLTSGRVITDTQYF. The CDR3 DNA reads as TGTGCCAGCAGCCTCACTAGCGGGAGGGTGATCACAGATACGCAGTATTTT.

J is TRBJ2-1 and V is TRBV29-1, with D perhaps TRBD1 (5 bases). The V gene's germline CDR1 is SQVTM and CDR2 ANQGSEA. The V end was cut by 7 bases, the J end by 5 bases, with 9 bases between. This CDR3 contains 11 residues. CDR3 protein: CSALGDNEQFF. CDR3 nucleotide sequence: TGCAGCGCCCTAGGGGACAATGAGCAGTTCTTC.

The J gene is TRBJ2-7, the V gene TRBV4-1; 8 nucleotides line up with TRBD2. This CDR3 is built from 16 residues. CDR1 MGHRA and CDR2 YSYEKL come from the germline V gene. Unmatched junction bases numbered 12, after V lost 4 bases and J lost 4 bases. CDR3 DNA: TGCGCCAGCAGCCCTCTTCCCGGGACTAGAGGGTACGAGCAGTACTTC. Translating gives CASSPLPGTRGYEQYF.

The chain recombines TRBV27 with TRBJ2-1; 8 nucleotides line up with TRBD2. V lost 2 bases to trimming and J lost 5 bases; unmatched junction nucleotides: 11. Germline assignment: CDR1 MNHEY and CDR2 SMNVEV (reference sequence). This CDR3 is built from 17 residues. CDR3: CASSLLSTGGVNNEQFF. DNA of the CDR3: TGTGCCAGCAGTTTACTCTCGACGGGAGGGGTGAACAATGAGCAGTTCTTC.

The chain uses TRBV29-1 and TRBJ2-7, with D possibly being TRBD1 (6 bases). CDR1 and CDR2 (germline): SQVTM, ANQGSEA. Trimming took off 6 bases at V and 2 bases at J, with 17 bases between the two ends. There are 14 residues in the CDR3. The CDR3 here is CSVFVGADPYEQYF. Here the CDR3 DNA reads TGCAGCGTCTTTGTGGGGGCCGACCCCTACGAGCAGTACTTC.

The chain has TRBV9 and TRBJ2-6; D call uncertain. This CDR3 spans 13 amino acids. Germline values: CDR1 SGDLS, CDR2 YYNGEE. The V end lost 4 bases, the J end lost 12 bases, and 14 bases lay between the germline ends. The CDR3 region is CASSTQIAGVLTF. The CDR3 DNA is TGTGCCAGCAGCACTCAAATCGCCGGCGTCCTGACTTTC.

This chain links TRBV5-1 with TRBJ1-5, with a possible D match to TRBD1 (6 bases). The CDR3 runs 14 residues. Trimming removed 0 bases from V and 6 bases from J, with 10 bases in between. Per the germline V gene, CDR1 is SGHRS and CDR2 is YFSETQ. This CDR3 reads CASSLGQGSQPQHF. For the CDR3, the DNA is TGCGCCAGCAGCTTGGGGCAGGGGTCTCAGCCCCAGCATTTT.

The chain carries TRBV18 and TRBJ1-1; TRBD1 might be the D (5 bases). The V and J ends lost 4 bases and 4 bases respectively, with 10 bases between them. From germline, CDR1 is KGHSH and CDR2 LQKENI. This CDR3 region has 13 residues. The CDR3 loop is CASSLTDSTEAFF. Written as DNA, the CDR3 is TGTGCCAGCTCACTGACAGATAGCACTGAAGCTTTCTTT.

This CDR3 is CASSPTTGVSTEAFF. DNA for the CDR3: TGTGCCAGCTCACCAACGACGGGGGTTAGCACTGAAGCTTTCTTT. The chain combines TRBV18 with TRBJ1-1; D possibly corresponds to TRBD1 (5 bases). Germline assignment: CDR1 KGHSH and CDR2 LQKENI. CDR3 length equals 15 residues. With 2 bases removed from V and 4 bases from J, the gap between germline ends came to 14 bases. The full variable domain, its missing parts supplied by reference TRBV18 and TRBJ1-1, is NAGVMQNPRHLVRRRGQEARLRCSPMKGHSHVYWYRQLPEEGLKFMVYLQKENIIDESGMPKERFSAEFPKEGPSILRIQQVVRGDSAAYFCASSPTTGVSTEAFFGQGTRLTVV.

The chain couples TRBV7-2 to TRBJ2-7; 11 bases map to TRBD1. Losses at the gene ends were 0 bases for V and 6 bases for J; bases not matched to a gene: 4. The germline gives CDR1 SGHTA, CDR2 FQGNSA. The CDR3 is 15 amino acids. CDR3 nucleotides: TGTGCCAGCAGCTTAGCGCCGGGACAGGGGGGCGAGCAGTACTTC. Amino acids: CASSLAPGQGGEQYF.

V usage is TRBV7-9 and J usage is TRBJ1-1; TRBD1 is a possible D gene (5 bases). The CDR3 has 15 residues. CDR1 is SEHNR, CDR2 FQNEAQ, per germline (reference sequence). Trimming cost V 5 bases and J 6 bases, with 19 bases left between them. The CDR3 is CASSPPGGEVSEAFF. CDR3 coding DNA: TGTGCCAGCAGCCCCCCGGGAGGGGAGGTGTCTGAAGCTTTCTTT. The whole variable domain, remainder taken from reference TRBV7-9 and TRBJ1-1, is DTGVSQNPRHKITKRGQNVTFRCDPISEHNRLYWYRQTLGQGPEFLTYFQNEAQLEKSRLLSDRFSAERPKGSFSTLEIQRTEQGDSAMYLCASSPPGGEVSEAFFGQGTRLTVV.

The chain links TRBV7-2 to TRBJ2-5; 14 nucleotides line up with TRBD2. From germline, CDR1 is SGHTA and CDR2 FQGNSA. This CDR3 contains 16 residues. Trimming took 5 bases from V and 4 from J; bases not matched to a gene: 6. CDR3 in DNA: TGTGCCAGCAGCGAGGGACTAGCGGGAGTAGCAGAGACCCAGTACTTC. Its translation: CASSEGLAGVAETQYF. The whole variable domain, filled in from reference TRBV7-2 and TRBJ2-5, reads GAGVSQSPSNKVTEKGKDVELRCDPISGHTALYWYRQSLGQGLEFLIYFQGNSAPDKSGLPSDRFSAERTGGSVSTLTIQRTQQEDSAVYLCASSEGLAGVAETQYFGPGTRLLVL.

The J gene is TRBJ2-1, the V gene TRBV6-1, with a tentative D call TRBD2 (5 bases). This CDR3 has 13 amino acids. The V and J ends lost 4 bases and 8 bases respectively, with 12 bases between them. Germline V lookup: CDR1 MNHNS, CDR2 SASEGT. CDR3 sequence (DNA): TGTGCCAGCAGTGCTCTAGCCCCCGATGAGCAGTTCTTC. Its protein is CASSALAPDEQFF.

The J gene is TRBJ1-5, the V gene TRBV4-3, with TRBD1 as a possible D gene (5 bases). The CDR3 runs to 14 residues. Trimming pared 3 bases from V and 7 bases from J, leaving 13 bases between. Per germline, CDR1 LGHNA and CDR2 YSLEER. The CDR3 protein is CASSQGLQGQPQHF. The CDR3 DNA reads TGCGCCAGCAGCCAGGGACTCCAAGGCCAGCCCCAGCATTTT.

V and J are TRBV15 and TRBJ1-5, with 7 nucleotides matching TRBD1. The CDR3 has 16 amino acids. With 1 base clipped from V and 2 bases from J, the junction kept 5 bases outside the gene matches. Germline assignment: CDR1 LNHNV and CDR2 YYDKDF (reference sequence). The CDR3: CATSRAGGWGNQPQHF. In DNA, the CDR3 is TGTGCCACCAGCAGAGCAGGGGGTTGGGGCAATCAGCCCCAGCATTTT.